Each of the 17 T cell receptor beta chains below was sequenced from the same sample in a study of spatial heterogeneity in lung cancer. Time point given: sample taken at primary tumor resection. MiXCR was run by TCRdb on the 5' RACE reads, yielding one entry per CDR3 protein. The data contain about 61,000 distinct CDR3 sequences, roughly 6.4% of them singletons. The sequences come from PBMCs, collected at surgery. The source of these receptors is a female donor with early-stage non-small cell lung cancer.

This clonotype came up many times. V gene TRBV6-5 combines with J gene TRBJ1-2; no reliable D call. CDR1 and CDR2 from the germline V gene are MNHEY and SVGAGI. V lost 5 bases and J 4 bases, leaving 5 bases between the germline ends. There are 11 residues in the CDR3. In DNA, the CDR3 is TGTGCCAGCAGTGCAGGCTATGGCTACACCTTC. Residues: CASSAGYGYTF.

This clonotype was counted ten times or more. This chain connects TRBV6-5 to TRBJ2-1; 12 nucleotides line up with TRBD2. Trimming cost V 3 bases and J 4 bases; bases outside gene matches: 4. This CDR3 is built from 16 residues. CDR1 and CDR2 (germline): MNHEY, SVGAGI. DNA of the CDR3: TGTGCCAGCAGTTATTCACTAGCGGGAGGATACAATGAGCAGTTCTTC. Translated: CASSYSLAGGYNEQFF.

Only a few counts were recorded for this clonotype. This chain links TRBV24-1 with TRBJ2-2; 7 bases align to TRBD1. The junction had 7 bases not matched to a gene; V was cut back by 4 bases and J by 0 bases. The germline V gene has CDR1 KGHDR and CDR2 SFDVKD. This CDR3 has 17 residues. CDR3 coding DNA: TGTGCCACCAGTGACCTCGACAGGGTAGCGAACACCGGGGAGCTGTTTTTT. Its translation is CATSDLDRVANTGELFF.

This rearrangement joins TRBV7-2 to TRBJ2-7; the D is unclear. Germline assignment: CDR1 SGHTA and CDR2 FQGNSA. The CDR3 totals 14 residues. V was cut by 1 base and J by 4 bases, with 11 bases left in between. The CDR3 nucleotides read TGTGCCAGCAGCTTAGGAGCCGCTGTGTACGAGCAGTACGTC. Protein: CASSLGAAVYEQYV.

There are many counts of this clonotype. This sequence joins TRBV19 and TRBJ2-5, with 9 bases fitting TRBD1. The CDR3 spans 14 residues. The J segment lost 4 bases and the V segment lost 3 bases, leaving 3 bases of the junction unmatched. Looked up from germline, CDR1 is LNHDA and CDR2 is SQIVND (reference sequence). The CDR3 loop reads CASSIEDRGETQYF. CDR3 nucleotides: TGTGCCAGTAGTATTGAGGACAGGGGAGAGACCCAGTACTTC.

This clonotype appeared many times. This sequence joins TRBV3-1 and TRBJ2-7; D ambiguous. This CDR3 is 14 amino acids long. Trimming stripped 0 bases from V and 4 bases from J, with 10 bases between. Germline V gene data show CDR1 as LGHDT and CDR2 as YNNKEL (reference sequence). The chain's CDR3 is CASSQDDRLYEQYF. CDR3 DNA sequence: TGTGCCAGCAGCCAAGATGATCGACTTTACGAGCAGTACTTC.

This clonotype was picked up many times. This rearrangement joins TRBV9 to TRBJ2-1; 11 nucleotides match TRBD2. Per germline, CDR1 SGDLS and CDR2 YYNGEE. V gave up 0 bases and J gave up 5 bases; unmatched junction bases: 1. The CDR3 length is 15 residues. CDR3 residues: CASSVGLAGNNEQFF. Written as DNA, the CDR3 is TGTGCCAGCAGCGTAGGACTAGCGGGAAACAATGAGCAGTTCTTC. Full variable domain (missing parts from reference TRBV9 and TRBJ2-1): DSGVTQTPKHLITATGQRVTLRCSPRSGDLSVYWYQQSLDQGLQFLIQYYNGEERAKGNILERFSAQQFPDLHSELNLSSLELGDSALYFCASSVGLAGNNEQFFGPGTRLTVL.

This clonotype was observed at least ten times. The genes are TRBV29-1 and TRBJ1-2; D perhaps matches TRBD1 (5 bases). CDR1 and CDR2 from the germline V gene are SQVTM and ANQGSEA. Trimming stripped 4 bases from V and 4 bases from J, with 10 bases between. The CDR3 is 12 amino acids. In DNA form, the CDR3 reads TGCAGCGTTGGGGGACGGACCTATGGCTACACCTTC. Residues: CSVGGRTYGYTF. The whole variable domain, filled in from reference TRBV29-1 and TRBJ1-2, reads SAVISQKPSRDICQRGTSLTIQCQVDSQVTMMFWYRQQPGQSLTLIATANQGSEATYESGFVIDKFPISRPNLTFSTLTVSNMSPEDSSIYLCSVGGRTYGYTFGSGTRLTVV.

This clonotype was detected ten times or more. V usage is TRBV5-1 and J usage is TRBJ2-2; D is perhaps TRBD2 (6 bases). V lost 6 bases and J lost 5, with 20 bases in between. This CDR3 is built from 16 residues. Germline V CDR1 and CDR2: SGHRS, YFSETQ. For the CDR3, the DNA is TGCGCCAGCACCAAGAACTCGCAGGGAGGAACCGGGGAGCTGTTTTTT. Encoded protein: CASTKNSQGGTGELFF.

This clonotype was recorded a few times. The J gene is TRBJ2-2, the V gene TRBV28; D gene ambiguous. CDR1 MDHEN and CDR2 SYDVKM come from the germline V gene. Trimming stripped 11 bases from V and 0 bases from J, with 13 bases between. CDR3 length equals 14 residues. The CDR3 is CAAEGLTNTGELFF. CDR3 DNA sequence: TGTGCCGCGGAAGGCCTAACGAACACCGGGGAGCTGTTTTTT.

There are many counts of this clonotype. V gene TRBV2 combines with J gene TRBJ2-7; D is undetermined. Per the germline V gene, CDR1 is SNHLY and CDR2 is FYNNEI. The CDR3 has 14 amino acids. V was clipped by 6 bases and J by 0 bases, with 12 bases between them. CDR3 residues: CASRPAMPSYEQYF. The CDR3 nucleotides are TGTGCCAGCAGGCCCGCTATGCCCTCCTACGAGCAGTACTTC. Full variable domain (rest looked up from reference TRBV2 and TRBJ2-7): EPEVTQTPSHQVTQMGQEVILRCVPISNHLYFYWYRQILGQKVEFLVSFYNNEISEKSEIFDDQFSVERPDGSNFTLKIRSTKLEDSAMYFCASRPAMPSYEQYFGPGTRLTVT.

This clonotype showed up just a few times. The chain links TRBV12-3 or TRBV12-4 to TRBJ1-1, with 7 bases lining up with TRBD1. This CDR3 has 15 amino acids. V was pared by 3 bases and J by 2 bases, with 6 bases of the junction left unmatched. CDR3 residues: CASSFTGAKNTEAFF. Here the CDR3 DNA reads TGTGCCAGCAGTTTCACAGGGGCGAAAAACACTGAAGCTTTCTTT.

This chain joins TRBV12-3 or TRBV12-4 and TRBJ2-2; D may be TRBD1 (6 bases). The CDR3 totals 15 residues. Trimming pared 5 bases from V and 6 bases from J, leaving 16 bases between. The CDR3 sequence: CASSGSGTTPGELFF. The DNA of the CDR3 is TGTGCCAGCAGTGGCTCCGGGACAACCCCCGGGGAGCTGTTTTTT.

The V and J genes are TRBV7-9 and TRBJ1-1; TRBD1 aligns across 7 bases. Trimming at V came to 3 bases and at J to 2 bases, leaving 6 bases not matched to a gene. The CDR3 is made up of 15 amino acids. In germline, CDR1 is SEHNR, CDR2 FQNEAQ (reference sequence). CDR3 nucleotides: TGTGCCAGCAGCTTGACAGGGAAGAGTAACACTGAAGCTTTCTTT. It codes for CASSLTGKSNTEAFF.

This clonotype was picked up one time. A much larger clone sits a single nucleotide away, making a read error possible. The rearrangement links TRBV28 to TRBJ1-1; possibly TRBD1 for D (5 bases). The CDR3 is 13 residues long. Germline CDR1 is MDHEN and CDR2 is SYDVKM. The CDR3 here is CASSFLQGYEASF. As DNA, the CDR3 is TGTGCCAGCAGCTTCCTTCAGGGCTATGAAGCTTCCTTT.

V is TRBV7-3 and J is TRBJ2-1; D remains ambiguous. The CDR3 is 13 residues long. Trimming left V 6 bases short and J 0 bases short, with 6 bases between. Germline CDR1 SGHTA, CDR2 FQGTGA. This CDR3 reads CASSFSSYNEQFF. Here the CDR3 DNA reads TGTGCCAGCAGTTTTAGCTCCTACAATGAGCAGTTCTTC.

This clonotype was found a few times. CDR3 nucleotides: TGTGCCAGCAGCCCTCGGGGGGACTCCTACGAGCAGTACTTC. It translates to CASSPRGDSYEQYF. V usage is TRBV9 and J usage is TRBJ2-7; 7 bases are shared with TRBD2. Unmatched junction bases numbered 4, after V lost 4 bases and J lost 0 bases. This CDR3 spans 14 amino acids. Germline-derived CDR1 and CDR2 are SGDLS and YYNGEE.